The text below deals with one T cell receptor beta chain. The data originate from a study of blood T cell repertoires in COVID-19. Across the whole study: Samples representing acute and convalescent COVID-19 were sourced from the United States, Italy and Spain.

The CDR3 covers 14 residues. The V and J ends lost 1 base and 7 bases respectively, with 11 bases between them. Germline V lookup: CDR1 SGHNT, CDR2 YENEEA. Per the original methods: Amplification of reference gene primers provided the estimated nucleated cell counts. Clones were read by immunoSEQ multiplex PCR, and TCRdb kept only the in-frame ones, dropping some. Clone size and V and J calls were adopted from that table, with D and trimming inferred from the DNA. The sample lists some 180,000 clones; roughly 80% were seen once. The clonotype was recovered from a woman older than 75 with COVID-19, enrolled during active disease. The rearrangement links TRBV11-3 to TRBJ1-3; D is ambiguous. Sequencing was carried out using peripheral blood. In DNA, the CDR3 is TGTGCCAGCAGCTTAGTCGGGAATGTTAACACCATATATTTT. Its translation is CASSLVGNVNTIYF.